The TCR beta chain under discussion was sequenced for a study of control samples from healthy donors and cancer patients. This clone was counted once. TCRdb's copy holds only in-frame clones and misses some; the assay was immunoSEQ multiplex PCR. The sample shows about 85,000 clones, approximately 90% of them seen only once. Germline V gene sequence: CDR1 SNHLY, CDR2 FYNNEI. J lost 6 bases, V lost 3 bases, and 8 bases had no gene match. The CDR3 runs to 16 residues. The source is a woman aged 18-30 years in good health. This chain uses TRBV2 with TRBJ1-6, with TRBD1 matching over 7 bases. Sequencing was carried out using blood. The chain's CDR3 is CASSDSTGRANSPLHF. Here the CDR3 DNA reads TGTGCCAGCAGTGACTCGACAGGGCGCGCTAATTCACCCCTCCACTTT.